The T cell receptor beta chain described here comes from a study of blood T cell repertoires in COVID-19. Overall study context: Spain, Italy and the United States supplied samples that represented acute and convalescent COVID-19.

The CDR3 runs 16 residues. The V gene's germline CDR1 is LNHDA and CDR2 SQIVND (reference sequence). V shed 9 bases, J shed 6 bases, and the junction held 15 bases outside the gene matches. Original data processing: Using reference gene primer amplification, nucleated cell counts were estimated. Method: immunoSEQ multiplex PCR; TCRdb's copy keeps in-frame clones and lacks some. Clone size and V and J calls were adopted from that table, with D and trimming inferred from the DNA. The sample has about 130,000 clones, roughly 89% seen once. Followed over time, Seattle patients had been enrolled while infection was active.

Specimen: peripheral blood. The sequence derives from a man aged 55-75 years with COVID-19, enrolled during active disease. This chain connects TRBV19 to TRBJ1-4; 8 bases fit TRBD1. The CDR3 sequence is CASTPFRTGGHEKLFF. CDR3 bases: TGTGCCAGCACTCCCTTTCGTACAGGGGGTCATGAAAAACTGTTTTTT.